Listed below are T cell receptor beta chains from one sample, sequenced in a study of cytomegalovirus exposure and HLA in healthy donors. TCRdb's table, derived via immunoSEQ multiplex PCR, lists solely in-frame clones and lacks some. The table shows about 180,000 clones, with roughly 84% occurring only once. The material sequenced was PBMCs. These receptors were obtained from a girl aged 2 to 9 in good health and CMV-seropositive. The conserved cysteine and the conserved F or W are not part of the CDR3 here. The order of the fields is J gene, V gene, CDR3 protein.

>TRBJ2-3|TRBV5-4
ASSFPSGAGWGTDTQY
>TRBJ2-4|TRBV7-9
ASSSLRDIQY
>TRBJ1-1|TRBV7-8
ASSRVYTEAF
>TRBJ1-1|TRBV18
ASSPSPDTPNTEAF
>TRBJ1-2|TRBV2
ASSDFLGQNYGYT
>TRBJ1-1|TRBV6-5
ASRETLRGTEAF
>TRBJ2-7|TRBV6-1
ASSEEVGGSYEQY
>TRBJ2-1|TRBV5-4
ASSSLAAEQF
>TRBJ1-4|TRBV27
ASGGEKLF
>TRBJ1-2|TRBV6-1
ASSSPYGYT
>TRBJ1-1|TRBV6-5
ASSPPRLRNTEAF
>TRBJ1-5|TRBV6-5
ASRDDRARNQPQH
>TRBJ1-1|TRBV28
AIPLNRDYHTEAF
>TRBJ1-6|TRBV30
AWSVGGQGGSPLH
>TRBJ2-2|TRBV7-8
ASSFRGLSGELF
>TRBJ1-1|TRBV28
ASRLQTVNTEAF
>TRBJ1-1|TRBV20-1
SAREAF
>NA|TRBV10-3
ATRTGYEQY
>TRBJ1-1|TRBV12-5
ASGSGGGGGTEAF
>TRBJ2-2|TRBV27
ASSLSTEMIVGGELF
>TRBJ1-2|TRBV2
ASSEALRFILNYGYT
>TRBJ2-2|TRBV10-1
ASSESPGAGVTGELF